The 10 T cell receptor beta chains below all came from one sample that was sequenced in a study of cytomegalovirus exposure and HLA in healthy donors. 60 Vbeta and 13 Jbeta primers were used in PCR. Profiling relied on immunoSEQ multiplex PCR, and the TCRdb table lists in-frame clones only, not all of them. The sample has some 130,000 clones; around three quarters are singletons. The specimen sequenced was PBMCs. These TCRs come from a woman between 45 and 65 years old in good health and CMV-seronegative.

This clone appeared a few times. The CDR3 region has the DNA TGTGCCAGCAGTGAATATGGGGGGGGCACTGAAGCTTTCTTT. This encodes CASSEYGGGTEAFF. The chain uses TRBV6-1 and TRBJ1-1; perhaps TRBD1 as D (5 bases). Trimming removed 2 bases at V and 4 bases at J, with 11 bases between. The CDR3 is made up of 14 amino acids. Germline V gene lookup returns CDR1 MNHNS and CDR2 SASEGT.

The chain joins TRBV7-2 to TRBJ2-3; unclear D gene. V lost 5 bases, J lost 4 bases, and 13 bases lay in between. The CDR3 consists of 14 residues. Germline lookup yields CDR1 SGHTA and CDR2 FQGNSA. The CDR3 is CASSRWRVADTQYF. The CDR3 DNA reads as TGTGCCAGCAGCCGATGGAGAGTGGCAGATACGCAGTATTTT.

The V gene is TRBV7-3, the J gene TRBJ2-6; TRBD1 is a possible D gene (6 bases). Germline V lookup: CDR1 SGHTA, CDR2 FQGTGA. The CDR3 covers 15 residues. The germline V and J ends were trimmed by 5 bases and 2 bases, with 10 bases remaining between them. CDR3 loop: CASSVQGAGANVLTF. As DNA, the CDR3 is TGTGCCAGCAGCGTACAGGGCGCTGGGGCCAACGTCCTGACTTTC. The full variable domain, its missing parts supplied by reference TRBV7-3 and TRBJ2-6, is GAGVSQTPSNKVTEKGKYVELRCDPISGHTALYWYRQSLGQGPEFLIYFQGTGAADDSGLPNDRFFAVRPEGSVSTLKIQRTERGDSAVYLCASSVQGAGANVLTFGAGSRLTVL.

The J gene is TRBJ1-5, the V gene TRBV10-1; the match to TRBD1 covers 7 bases. CDR3 length: 14 residues. Germline-derived CDR1 and CDR2 are WNHNN and SYGVQD (reference sequence). V gave up 5 bases and J gave up 1 base; unmatched junction bases: 2. DNA for the CDR3: TGCGCCAGCAGTATACAGGGGAGCAATCAGCCCCAGCATTTT. This sequence encodes CASSIQGSNQPQHF.

V gene TRBV19 combines with J gene TRBJ1-2, with D possibly being TRBD1 (5 bases). The CDR3 has 12 residues. Deletions cut 6 bases from V and 8 bases from J, with 13 bases between. The V gene's germline CDR1 is LNHDA and CDR2 SQIVND (reference sequence). This CDR3 is CASSEPGGGYTF. Written as DNA, the CDR3 is TGTGCCAGTAGCGAACCTGGGGGGGGCTACACCTTC.

V gene TRBV28 combines with J gene TRBJ1-4; D perhaps matches TRBD1 (6 bases). This CDR3 contains 14 residues. Trimming removed 6 bases from V and 7 bases from J, with 15 bases in between. CDR1 MDHEN and CDR2 SYDVKM come from the germline V gene. DNA for the CDR3: TGTGCCAGCAGCCCTCAGGGGTTACGTGAAAAACTGTTTTTT. Translated: CASSPQGLREKLFF.

V and J are TRBV7-3 and TRBJ2-1; D unresolved. The CDR3 length is 13 residues. V lost 2 bases and J 5 bases, leaving 7 bases between the germline ends. CDR1 is SGHTA and CDR2 is FQGTGA in the germline V gene. The CDR3 reads CASSLGTDNEQFF. The CDR3 coding sequence is TGTGCCAGCAGCTTAGGTACAGACAATGAGCAGTTCTTC.

The chain is built from TRBV27 and TRBJ1-4; tentatively, D is TRBD1 (6 bases). The CDR3 totals 15 residues. V shed 3 bases and J shed 7 bases, with 15 bases lying between them. CDR1 MNHEY and CDR2 SMNVEV come from the germline V gene (reference sequence). The CDR3 coding sequence is TGTGCCAGCAGTTTGGCAGGGGTGGCGAGTGAAAAACTGTTTTTT. Translation gives CASSLAGVASEKLFF.

The chain links TRBV6-5 to TRBJ2-1, with D tentatively TRBD2 (6 bases). CDR1 MNHEY and CDR2 SVGAGI come from the germline V gene. V dropped 8 bases and J dropped 8 bases, with 19 bases sitting between them. The CDR3 runs to 14 residues. CDR3 DNA: TGTGCCAGCGGCCTTCTAGCGAGACGGGATGAGCAGTTCTTC. The encoded protein is CASGLLARRDEQFF.

This clone occurred a few times. Other DNA sequences in the sample encode the same CDR3. This chain uses TRBV29-1 with TRBJ2-5, with D maybe TRBD1 (5 bases). Deletions cut 6 bases from V and 2 bases from J, with 7 bases between. The length of the CDR3 is 11 residues. Germline CDR1 is SQVTM and CDR2 is ANQGSEA. The CDR3 DNA sequence: TGCAGCGTCGACAGTCAAGAGACCCAGTACTTC. Amino acids: CSVDSQETQYF.